This TCR beta chain was sequenced during a study of T cells in Graves' hyperthyroidism and ophthalmopathy. It was uncontrolled infection, other autoimmune disease, pregnancy or lactation that excluded patients. Based on clinical symptoms, serum thyroxine and TRAb, thyroid ultrasound and orbital computed tomography, diagnoses were reached. From around 11 ml of fresh peripheral blood, PBMCs were isolated. This clonotype was seen more than once but under ten times. There were TCR beta CDR3 regions amplified from RNA transcripts. The TCR CDR3 was amplified in a first-round RT-PCR using the HTBI primer set. TCRdb independently ran MiXCR on the multiplex PCR reads; one entry per CDR3 protein. Of 300,000 to 400,000 distinct CDR3 sequences listed, roughly 18% are singletons. Sequenced material: blood. The clonotype originates from a woman between 50 and 59 years old with Graves' hyperthyroidism.

The DNA for the CDR3 is TGTGCCAGCAGCGGCGACAGTAACTATGGCTACACCTTC. Its protein is CASSGDSNYGYTF. The rearrangement uses TRBV9 and TRBJ1-2, with D perhaps TRBD1 (5 bases). CDR1 and CDR2 (germline): SGDLS, YYNGEE. CDR3 size: 13 residues. Trimming removed 3 bases from V and 1 base from J, with 7 bases in between.